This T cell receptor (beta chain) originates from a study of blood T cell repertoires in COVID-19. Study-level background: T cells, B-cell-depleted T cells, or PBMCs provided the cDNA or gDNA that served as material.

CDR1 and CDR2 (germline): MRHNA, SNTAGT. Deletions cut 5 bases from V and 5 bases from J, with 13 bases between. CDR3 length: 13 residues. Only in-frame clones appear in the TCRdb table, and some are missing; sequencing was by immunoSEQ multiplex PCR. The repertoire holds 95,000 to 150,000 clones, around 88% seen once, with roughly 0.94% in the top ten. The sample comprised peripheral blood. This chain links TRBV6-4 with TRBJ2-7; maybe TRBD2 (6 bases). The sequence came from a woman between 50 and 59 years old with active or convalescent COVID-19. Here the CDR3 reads CASSRGAGHEQYF. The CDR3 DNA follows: TGTGCCAGCAGTCGGGGAGCGGGCCACGAGCAGTACTTC.